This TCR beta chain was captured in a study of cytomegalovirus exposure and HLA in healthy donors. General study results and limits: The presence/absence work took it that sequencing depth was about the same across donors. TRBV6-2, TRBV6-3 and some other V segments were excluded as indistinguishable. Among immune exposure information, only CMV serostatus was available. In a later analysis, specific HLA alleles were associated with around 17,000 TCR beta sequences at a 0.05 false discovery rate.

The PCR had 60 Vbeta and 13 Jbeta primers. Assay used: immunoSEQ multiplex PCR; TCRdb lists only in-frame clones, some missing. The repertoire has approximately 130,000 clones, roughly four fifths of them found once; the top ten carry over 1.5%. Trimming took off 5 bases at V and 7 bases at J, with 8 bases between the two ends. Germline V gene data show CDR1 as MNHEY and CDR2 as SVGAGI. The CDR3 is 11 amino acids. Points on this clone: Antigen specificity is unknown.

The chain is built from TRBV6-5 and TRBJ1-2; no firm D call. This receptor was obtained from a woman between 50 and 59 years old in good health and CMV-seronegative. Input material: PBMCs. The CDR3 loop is CASSDRGGYTF. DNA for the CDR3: TGTGCCAGCAGTGATCGAGGTGGCTACACCTTC.